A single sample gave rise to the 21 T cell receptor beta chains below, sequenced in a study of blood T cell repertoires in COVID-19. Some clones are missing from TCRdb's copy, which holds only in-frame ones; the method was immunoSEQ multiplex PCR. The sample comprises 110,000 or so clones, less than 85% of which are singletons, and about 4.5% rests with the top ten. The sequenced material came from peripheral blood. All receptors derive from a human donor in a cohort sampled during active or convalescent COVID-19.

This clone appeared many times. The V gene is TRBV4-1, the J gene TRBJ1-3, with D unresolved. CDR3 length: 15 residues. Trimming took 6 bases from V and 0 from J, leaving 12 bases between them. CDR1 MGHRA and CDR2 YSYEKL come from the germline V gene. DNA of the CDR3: TGCGCCAGCAGACCTACGGGGTACTCTGGAAACACCATATATTTT. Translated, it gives CASRPTGYSGNTIYF.

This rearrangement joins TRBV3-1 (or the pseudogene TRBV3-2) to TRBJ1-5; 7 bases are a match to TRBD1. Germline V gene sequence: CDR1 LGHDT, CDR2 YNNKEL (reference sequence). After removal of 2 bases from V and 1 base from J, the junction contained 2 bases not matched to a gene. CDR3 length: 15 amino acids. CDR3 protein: CASSQTGVSNQPQHF. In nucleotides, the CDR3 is TGTGCCAGCAGCCAAACAGGGGTGAGCAATCAGCCCCAGCATTTT.

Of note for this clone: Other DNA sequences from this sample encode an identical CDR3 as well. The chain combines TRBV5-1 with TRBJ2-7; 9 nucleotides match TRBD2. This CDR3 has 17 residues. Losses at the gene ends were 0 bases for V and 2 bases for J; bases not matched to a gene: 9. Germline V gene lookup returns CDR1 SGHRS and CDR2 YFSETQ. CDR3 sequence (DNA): TGCGCCAGCAGCTTGGGGGGCGGGGGGGCGCTAACCTACGAGCAGTACTTC. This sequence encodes CASSLGGGGALTYEQYF.

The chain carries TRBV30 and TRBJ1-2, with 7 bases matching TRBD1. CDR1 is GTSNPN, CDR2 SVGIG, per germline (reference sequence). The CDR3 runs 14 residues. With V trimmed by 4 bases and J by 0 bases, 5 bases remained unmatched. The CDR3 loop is CAWNRDRANYGYTF. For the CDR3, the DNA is TGTGCCTGGAACCGGGACAGAGCTAACTATGGCTACACCTTC.

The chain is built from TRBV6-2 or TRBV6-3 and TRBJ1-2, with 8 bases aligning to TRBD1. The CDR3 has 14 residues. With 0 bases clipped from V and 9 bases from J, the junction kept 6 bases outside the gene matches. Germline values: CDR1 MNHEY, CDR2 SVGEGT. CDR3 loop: CASSYSGQGGSYTF. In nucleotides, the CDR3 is TGTGCCAGCAGTTACTCTGGACAGGGTGGAAGCTACACCTTC.

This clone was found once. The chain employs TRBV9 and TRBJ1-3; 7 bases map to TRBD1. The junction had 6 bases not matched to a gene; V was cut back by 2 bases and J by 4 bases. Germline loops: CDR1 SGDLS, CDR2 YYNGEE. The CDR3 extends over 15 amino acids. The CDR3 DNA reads TGTGCCAGCAGCGTTGGACAGGCAGCGGGAAACACCATATATTTT. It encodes CASSVGQAAGNTIYF.

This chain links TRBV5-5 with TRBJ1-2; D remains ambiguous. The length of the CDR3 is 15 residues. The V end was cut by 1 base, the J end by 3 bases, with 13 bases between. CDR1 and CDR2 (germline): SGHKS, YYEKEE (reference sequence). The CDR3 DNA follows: TGTGCCAGCAGCTTGAGACCTGGCGGGGACTATGGCTACACCTTC. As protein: CASSLRPGGDYGYTF.

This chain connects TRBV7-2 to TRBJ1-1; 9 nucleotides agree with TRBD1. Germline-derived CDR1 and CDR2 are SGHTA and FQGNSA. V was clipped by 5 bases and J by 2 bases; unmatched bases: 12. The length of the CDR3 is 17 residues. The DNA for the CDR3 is TGTGCCAGCAGCCTACAGGGGGCGTTAAGGCTTAACACTGAAGCTTTCTTT. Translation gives CASSLQGALRLNTEAFF.

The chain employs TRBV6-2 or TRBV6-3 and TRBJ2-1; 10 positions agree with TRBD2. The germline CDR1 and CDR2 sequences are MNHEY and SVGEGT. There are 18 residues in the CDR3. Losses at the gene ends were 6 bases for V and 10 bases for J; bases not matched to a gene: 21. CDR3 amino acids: CASSRGRGESGRAREQFF. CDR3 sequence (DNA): TGTGCCAGCAGCCGAGGCCGGGGGGAAAGCGGGAGGGCCAGGGAGCAGTTCTTC.

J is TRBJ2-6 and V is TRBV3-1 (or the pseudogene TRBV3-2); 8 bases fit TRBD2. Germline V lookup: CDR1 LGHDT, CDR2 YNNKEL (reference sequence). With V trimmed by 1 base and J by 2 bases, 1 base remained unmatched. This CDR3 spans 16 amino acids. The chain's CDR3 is CASSQVRGAGANVLTF. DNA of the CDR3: TGTGCCAGCAGCCAAGTGCGGGGGGCTGGGGCCAACGTCCTGACTTTC.

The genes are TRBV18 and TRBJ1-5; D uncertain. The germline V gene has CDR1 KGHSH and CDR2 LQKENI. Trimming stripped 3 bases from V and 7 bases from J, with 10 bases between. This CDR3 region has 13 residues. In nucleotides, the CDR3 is TGTGCCAGCTCACCCACTATAAGCCAGCCCCAGCATTTT. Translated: CASSPTISQPQHF.

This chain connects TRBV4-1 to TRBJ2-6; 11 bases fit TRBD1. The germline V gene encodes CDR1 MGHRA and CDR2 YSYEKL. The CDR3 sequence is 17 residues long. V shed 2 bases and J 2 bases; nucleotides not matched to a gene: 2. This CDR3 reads CASSQRTGGAGANVLTF. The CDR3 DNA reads TGCGCCAGCAGCCAACGGACAGGGGGCGCTGGGGCCAACGTCCTGACTTTC.

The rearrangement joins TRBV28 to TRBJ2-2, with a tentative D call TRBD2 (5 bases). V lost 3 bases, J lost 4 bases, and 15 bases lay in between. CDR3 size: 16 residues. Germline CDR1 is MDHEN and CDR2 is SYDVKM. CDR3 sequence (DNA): TGTGCCAGCAGTTTCATCCTAGCACTTCGCACCGGGGAGCTGTTTTTT. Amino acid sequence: CASSFILALRTGELFF.

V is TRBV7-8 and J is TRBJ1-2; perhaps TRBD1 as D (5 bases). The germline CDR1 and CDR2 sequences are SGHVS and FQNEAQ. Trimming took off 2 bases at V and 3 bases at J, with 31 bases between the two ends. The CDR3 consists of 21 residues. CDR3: CASSLFKTRDFRGWVDYGYTF. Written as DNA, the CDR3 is TGTGCCAGCAGCTTATTCAAAACAAGGGACTTCCGTGGGTGGGTCGACTATGGCTACACCTTC.

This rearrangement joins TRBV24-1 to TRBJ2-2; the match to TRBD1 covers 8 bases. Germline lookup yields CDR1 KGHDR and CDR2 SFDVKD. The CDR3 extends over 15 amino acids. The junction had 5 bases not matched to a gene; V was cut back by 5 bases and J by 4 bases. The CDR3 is CATSAQGAGTGELFF. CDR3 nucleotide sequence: TGTGCCACCAGTGCCCAGGGGGCGGGCACCGGGGAGCTGTTTTTT.

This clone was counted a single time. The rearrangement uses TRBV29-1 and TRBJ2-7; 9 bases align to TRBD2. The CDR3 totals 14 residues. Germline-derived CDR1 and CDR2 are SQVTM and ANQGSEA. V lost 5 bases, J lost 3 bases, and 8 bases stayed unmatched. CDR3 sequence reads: CSVTASGDVYEQYF. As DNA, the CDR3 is TGCAGCGTTACGGCTAGCGGGGATGTCTACGAGCAGTACTTC.

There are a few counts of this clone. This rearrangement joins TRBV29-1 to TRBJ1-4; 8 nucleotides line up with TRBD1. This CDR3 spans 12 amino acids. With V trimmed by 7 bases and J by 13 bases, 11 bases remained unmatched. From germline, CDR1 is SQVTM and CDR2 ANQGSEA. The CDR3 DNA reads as TGCAGCGGGGCAGGACAGGGTGGTATACTGTTTTTT. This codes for CSGAGQGGILFF.

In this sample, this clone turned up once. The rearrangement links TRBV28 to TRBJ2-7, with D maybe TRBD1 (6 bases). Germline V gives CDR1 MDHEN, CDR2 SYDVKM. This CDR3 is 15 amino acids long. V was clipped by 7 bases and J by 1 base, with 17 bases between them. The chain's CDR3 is CASTYPSQGSYEQYF. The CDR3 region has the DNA TGTGCCAGCACCTACCCCTCGCAGGGGTCCTACGAGCAGTACTTC.

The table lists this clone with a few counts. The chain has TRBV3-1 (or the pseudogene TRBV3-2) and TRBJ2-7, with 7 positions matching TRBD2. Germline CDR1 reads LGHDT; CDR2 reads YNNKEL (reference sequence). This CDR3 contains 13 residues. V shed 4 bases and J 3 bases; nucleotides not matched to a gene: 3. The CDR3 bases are TGTGCCAGCAGCCTAGGGAGGGGCTACGAGCAGTACTTC. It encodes CASSLGRGYEQYF.

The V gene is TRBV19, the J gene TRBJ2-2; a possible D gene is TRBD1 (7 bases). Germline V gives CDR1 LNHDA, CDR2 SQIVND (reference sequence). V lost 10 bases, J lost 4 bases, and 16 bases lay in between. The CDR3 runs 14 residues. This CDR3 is CATGQGGPTGELFF. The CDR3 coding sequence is TGTGCCACCGGTCAGGGGGGCCCCACCGGGGAGCTGTTTTTT.

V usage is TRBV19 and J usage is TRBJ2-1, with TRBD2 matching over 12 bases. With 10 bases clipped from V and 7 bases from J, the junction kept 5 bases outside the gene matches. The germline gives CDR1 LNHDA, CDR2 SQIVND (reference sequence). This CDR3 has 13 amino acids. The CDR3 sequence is CATMTSGRNEQFF. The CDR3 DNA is TGTGCCACGATGACTAGCGGGAGAAATGAGCAGTTCTTC.